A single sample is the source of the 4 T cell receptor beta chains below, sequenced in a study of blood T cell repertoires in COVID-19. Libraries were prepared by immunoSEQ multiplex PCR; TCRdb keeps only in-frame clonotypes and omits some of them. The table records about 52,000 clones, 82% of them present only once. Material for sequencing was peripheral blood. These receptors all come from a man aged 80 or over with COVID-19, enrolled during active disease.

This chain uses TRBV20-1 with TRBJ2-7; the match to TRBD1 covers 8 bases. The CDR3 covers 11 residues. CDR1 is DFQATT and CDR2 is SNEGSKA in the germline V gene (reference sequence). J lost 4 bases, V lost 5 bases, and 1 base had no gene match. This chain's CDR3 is CSAGQGYEQYF. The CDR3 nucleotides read TGCAGTGCTGGACAGGGATACGAGCAGTACTTC.

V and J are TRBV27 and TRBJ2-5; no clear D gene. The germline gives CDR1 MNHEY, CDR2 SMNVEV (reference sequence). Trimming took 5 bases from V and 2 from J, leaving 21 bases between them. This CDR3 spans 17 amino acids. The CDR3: CASSPHIAPADQETQYF. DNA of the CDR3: TGTGCCAGCAGTCCGCATATAGCCCCCGCTGATCAAGAGACCCAGTACTTC.

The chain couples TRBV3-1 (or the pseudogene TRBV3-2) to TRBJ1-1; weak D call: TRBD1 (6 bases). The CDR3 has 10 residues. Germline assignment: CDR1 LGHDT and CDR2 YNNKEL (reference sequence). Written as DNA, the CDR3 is TGTCTTTCAGGGGACCCTGAAGCTTTCTTT. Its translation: CLSGDPEAFF.

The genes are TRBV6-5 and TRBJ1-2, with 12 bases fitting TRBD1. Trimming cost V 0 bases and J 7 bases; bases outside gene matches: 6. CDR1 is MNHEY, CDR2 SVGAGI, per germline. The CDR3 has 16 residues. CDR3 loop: CASSYSGQGARGGYTF. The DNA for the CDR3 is TGTGCCAGCAGTTACTCGGGACAGGGGGCGCGGGGTGGCTACACCTTC.